One and the same sample provided the 18 T cell receptor beta chains below, sequenced in a study of breast tumors, draining lymph nodes, adjacent tissues. MiXCR was run by TCRdb on the multiplex PCR reads, yielding one entry per CDR3 protein. The sample lists under 350,000 distinct CDR3 sequences, about 33% occurring once. Samples came from axillary lymph nodes draining the breast cancer. Sample: axillary lymph node tissue. These receptors all stem from a female donor with breast cancer. Some clones in this sample may be carry-over from other donors' samples.

This clonotype was counted at least ten times. J is TRBJ1-5 and V is TRBV4-2, with D possibly TRBD1 on 6 matching bases. CDR1 and CDR2 (germline): LGHNA, YNFKEQ. Trimming pared 0 bases from V and 0 bases from J, leaving 12 bases between. The CDR3 sequence is 17 residues long. The CDR3 is CASSQDGGTHSNQPQHF. For the CDR3, the DNA is TGTGCCAGCAGCCAAGATGGCGGGACACATAGCAATCAGCCCCAGCATTTT.

This clonotype was seen ten or more times. V is TRBV6-5 and J is TRBJ2-7, with D uncertain. Germline V CDR1 and CDR2: MNHEY, SVGAGI. Trimming cost V 0 bases and J 7 bases, with 22 bases left between them. The CDR3 is 17 residues long. This CDR3 is CASSYSILGFRFREQYF. The DNA for the CDR3 is TGTGCCAGCAGTTACTCGATATTAGGGTTTCGGTTTCGGGAGCAGTACTTC.

This clonotype has a count of ten or more. This chain uses TRBV6-5 with TRBJ1-2; D possibly corresponds to TRBD1 (5 bases). V lost 6 bases to trimming and J lost 4 bases, with 21 bases between them. CDR1 is MNHEY, CDR2 SVGAGI, per germline. The CDR3 is 16 amino acids. The chain's CDR3 is CASSPAAGNRGYGYTF. The CDR3 region has the DNA TGTGCCAGCAGCCCCGCCGCAGGGAATCGCGGCTATGGCTACACCTTC.

The chain employs TRBV6-4 and TRBJ2-1; 7 bases are a match to TRBD2. The V gene's germline CDR1 is MRHNA and CDR2 SNTAGT. Trimming at V came to 7 bases and at J to 10 bases, leaving 13 bases not matched to a gene. This CDR3 spans 14 amino acids. The CDR3 here is CASKLDVGAGEQFF. CDR3 bases: TGTGCCAGCAAGCTGGATGTTGGAGCGGGAGAGCAGTTCTTC.

As for this clonotype: It may be a read error: a sequence one base away is much more abundant. V and J are TRBV11-2 and TRBJ2-5; either TRBD1 or TRBD2 may supply D (5 bases each). CDR3 size: 16 residues. The germline V gene has CDR1 SGHAT and CDR2 FQNNGV. V was pared by 3 bases and J by 5 bases, with 19 bases between. The CDR3 reads CASSFELGVLRETQYF. The CDR3 DNA reads TGTGCCAGCAGCTTTGAGTTGGGGGTATTACGGGAGACCCAGTACTTC.

In the case of this clonotype: A much larger clone lies one base from this, so it may be a read error. The CDR3 nucleotides are TGTGCCAGCAGCACCCCCTCCTCGGGGGAGCAGTACTTC. Its translation is CASSTPSSGEQYF. The genes are TRBV11-1 and TRBJ2-7, with D maybe TRBD2 (5 bases). Trimming took off 5 bases at V and 7 bases at J, with 15 bases between the two ends. The CDR3 runs to 13 residues. The germline V gene encodes CDR1 SGHAT and CDR2 FQDESV (reference sequence). The variable domain in full, with the rest retrieved from reference TRBV11-1 and TRBJ2-7, is EAEVAQSPRYKITEKSQAVAFWCDPISGHATLYWYRQILGQGPELLVQFQDESVVDDSQLPKDRFSAERLKGVDSTLKIQPAELGDSAMYLCASSTPSSGEQYFGPGTRLTVT.

This clonotype showed up just a few times. V usage is TRBV27 and J usage is TRBJ2-7; D is undetermined. Germline CDR1 MNHEY, CDR2 SMNVEV (reference sequence). CDR3 size: 14 residues. V was pared by 4 bases and J by 2 bases, with 12 bases between. The CDR3 reads CASSYKPPPYEQYF. CDR3 coding DNA: TGTGCCAGCAGTTATAAGCCTCCACCCTACGAGCAGTACTTC.

At least ten counts were recorded for this clonotype. The chain carries TRBV20-1 and TRBJ2-3; D gene ambiguous. The CDR3 has 12 amino acids. Germline V gene sequence: CDR1 DFQATT, CDR2 SNEGSKA (reference sequence). V was shortened by 6 bases and J by 6 bases, with 13 bases between the two germline ends. CDR3 loop: CSAPDDWDTQYF. CDR3 nucleotides: TGCAGTGCCCCCGACGACTGGGATACGCAGTATTTT.

Comments on this clonotype: No conserved phenylalanine or tryptophan ends this CDR3, so it is likely a read error. The DNA is omitted, as the CDR3 cannot be located on it reliably, and the CDR3 follows TCRdb's listing. The rearrangement joins TRBV19 to TRBJ2-2; TRBD2 reflects the table's D call only, with no check against the DNA. A total of 11 residues make up the CDR3, ends included. The V gene's germline CDR1 is LNHDA and CDR2 SQIVND (reference sequence). CDR3 in amino acids: CASSSPASGIL.

The J gene is TRBJ2-7, the V gene TRBV28; 10 bases match TRBD1. Germline-derived CDR1 and CDR2 are MDHEN and SYDVKM. The ends lost 7 bases at V and 3 bases at J; junction bases unmatched: 9. The CDR3 extends over 15 amino acids. CDR3 coding DNA: TGTGCCAGCACAGTGGAAGGACAGGGGGGCTACGAGCAGTACTTC. Translating it yields CASTVEGQGGYEQYF.

Concerning this clonotype itself: Being one base from a much bigger clone, this may be a read error. The rearrangement uses TRBV7-2 and TRBJ2-1, with D possibly called TRBD1 or TRBD2 (6 bases each). This CDR3 comprises 15 residues. CDR1 is SGHTA, CDR2 FQGNSA, per germline. The CDR3 DNA reads TGTGCCAGCAGCCCAGGGGACTTTTTGGGTGATGAGCAGCTCTTC. Residues: CASSPGDFLGDEQLF.

This clonotype occurred many times. V is TRBV14 and J is TRBJ2-1; TRBD2 matches at 8 bases. Trimming took 4 bases from V and 4 from J; bases not matched to a gene: 9. Germline lookup yields CDR1 SGHDN and CDR2 FVKESK. The CDR3 covers 16 residues. CDR3 sequence (DNA): TGTGCCAGCAGCCCCCTTAGCGGGAAATCATACAATGAGCAGTTCTTC. It specifies CASSPLSGKSYNEQFF.

The genes are TRBV9 and TRBJ2-3, with D tentatively TRBD1 (6 bases). This CDR3 region has 15 residues. Trimming took off 7 bases at V and 4 bases at J, with 19 bases between the two ends. Germline loops: CDR1 SGDLS, CDR2 YYNGEE. CDR3 residues: CASGRGGRSPDTQYF. CDR3 nucleotides: TGTGCCAGCGGCCGTGGGGGCAGAAGCCCAGATACGCAGTATTTT.

CDR3 in amino acids: CASSGTGYNEQFF. As DNA, the CDR3 is TGCGCCAGCTCCGGGACAGGGTACAATGAGCAGTTCTTC. V and J are TRBV5-1 and TRBJ2-1, with TRBD1 identical over 9 bases. CDR3 length: 13 amino acids. Germline CDR1 is SGHRS and CDR2 is YFSETQ. V was pared by 7 bases and J by 4 bases, with 3 bases of the junction left unmatched.

This clonotype was recorded many times. The chain links TRBV11-3 to TRBJ1-2, with 8 bases aligning to TRBD1. The CDR3 length is 15 residues. Trimming took 0 bases from V and 8 from J; bases not matched to a gene: 8. In germline, CDR1 is SGHNT, CDR2 YENEEA. DNA of the CDR3: TGTGCCAGCAGCTTAGATCCAGGGGGCAATAAAGGCTACACCTTC. Encoded protein: CASSLDPGGNKGYTF.

Points on this clonotype: This clone may be a read error of a much larger clone one base away. The CDR3 sequence: CASSLTFGAIDTQYF. The CDR3 coding sequence is TGTGCCAGCAGCTTAACATTCGGCGCGATAGATACGCAGTATTTT. The chain employs TRBV7-3 and TRBJ2-3; D is unclear. The CDR3 length is 15 residues. V gave up 0 bases and J gave up 5 bases, with 12 bases separating them. In germline, CDR1 is SGHTA, CDR2 FQGTGA.

This clonotype was seen repeatedly, ten times or more. The V and J genes are TRBV11-3 and TRBJ2-7; D is undetermined. Germline loops: CDR1 SGHNT, CDR2 YENEEA. V lost 0 bases to trimming and J lost 7 bases, with 16 bases between them. The CDR3 contains 15 residues. CDR3 bases: TGTGCCAGCAGCTTAGATCCGCCATTGAACGGAGAGCAGTACTTC. It specifies CASSLDPPLNGEQYF.

This clonotype turned up a few times. V gene TRBV2 combines with J gene TRBJ1-1; the match to TRBD1 covers 7 bases. This CDR3 is built from 14 residues. Looked up from germline, CDR1 is SNHLY and CDR2 is FYNNEI. J lost 5 bases, V lost 6 bases, and 9 bases had no gene match. DNA of the CDR3: TGTGCCAGCAGCCTTGACAGGGTTTGGACTGAAGCTTTCTTT. This encodes CASSLDRVWTEAFF.